This T cell receptor beta chain appears in the sequencing data of a study of OX40 agonist ivuxolimab in advanced cancers. Only in-frame clones appear in the TCRdb table, and some are missing; sequencing was by immunoSEQ multiplex PCR. The table lists tens of thousands of clones, about 89% of them singletons. This CDR3 region has 13 residues. Looked up from germline, CDR1 is SGHVS and CDR2 is FNYEAQ. With 5 bases removed from V and 3 bases from J, the gap between germline ends came to 11 bases. The TCR was taken from an adult with an advanced solid tumor such as melanoma, head and neck, liver or kidney cancer. The sample was CD4+ or CD8+ T cells sorted from blood, taken in a trial of the OX40 agonist ivuxolimab. The V gene is TRBV7-6, the J gene TRBJ2-7; D call uncertain. The CDR3 coding sequence is TGTGCCAGCAGCCAATCCAGGATCTACGAGCAGTACTTC. It encodes CASSQSRIYEQYF.